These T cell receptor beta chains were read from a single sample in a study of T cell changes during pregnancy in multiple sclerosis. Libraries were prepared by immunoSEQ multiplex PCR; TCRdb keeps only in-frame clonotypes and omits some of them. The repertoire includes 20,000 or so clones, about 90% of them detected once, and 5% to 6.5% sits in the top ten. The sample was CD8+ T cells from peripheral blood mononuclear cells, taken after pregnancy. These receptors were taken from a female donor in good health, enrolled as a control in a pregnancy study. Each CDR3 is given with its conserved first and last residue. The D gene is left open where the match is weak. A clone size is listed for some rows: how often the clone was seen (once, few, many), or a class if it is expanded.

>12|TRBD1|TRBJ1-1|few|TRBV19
TGTGCCAGTAGTATGACAGGGGCTAAAGCTTTCTTT
CASSMTGAKAFF
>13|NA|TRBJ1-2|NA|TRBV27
TGTGCCAGCAGCTCGGCAGGGGTCTATGGCTACACCTTC
CASSSAGVYGYTF
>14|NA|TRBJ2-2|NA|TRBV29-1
TGCAGCGCCGGAAGAGGGTGGCACACCGGGGAGCTGTTTTTT
CSAGRGWHTGELFF
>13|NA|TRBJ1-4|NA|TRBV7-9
TGTGCCAGCAGCCATCCCCAAAATGAAAAACTGTTTTTT
CASSHPQNEKLFF
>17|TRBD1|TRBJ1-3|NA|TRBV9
TGTGCCAGCAGCTCGTACAGGGGGCCGAGCTCTGGAAACACCATATATTTT
CASSSYRGPSSGNTIYF
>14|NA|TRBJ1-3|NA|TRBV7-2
TGTGCCAGCAGCCCCCCCGGGGTTGGAAACACCATATATTTT
CASSPPGVGNTIYF
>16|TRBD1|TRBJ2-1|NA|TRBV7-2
TGTGCCAGCAGCTTAGAAGGTACAGGGGGCTACAATGAGCAGTTCTTC
CASSLEGTGGYNEQFF
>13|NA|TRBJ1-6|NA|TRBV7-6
TGTGCCAGCAGCTTAACAGAAAATTCACCCCTCCACTTT
CASSLTENSPLHF
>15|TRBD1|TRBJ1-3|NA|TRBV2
TGTGCCAGCAGCGAACAGGGGACACCTGGAAACACCATATATTTT
CASSEQGTPGNTIYF
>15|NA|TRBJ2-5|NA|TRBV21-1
TGTGCCAGCAGCAAGTTGACAGGGGAAACAGAGACCCAGTACTTC
CASSKLTGETETQYF
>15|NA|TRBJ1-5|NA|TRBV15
TGTGCCACCAGCAGAGAAAAATATAGCAATCAGCCCCAGCATTTT
CATSREKYSNQPQHF
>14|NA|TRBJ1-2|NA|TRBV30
TGTGCCTGGAGCGAGAGTGCCAGGGACTATGGCTACACCTTC
CAWSESARDYGYTF
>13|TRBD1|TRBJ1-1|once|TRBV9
TGTGCCAGCAGCGGTAGGACAGGGAGGGAAGCTTTCTTT
CASSGRTGREAFF
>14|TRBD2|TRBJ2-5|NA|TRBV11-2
TGTGCCAGCAGCCCCGGACTAGCGGAAGAGACCCAGTACTTC
CASSPGLAEETQYF
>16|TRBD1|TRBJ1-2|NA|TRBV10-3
TGTGCCATCAGTGACCGAGGACAGGGAGTTCACTATGGCTACACCTTC
CAISDRGQGVHYGYTF
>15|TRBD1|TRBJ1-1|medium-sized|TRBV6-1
TGTGCCAGCAGTGAAGAGACAGGGGGAGGAACTGAAGCTTTCTTT
CASSEETGGGTEAFF
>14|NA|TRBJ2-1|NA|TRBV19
TGTGCCACTGCGGGGTCGCGGAGCTACAATGAGCAGTTCTTC
CATAGSRSYNEQFF
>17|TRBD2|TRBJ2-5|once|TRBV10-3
TGTGCCATCAAGGATGCTAGCGGGGGCCCCTACCAAGAGACCCAGTACTTC
CAIKDASGGPYQETQYF
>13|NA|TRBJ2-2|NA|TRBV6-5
TGTGCCAGCAGGCGGGCGAACACCGGGGAGCTGTTTTTT
CASRRANTGELFF
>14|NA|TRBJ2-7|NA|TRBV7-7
TGTGCTAGCAGCTTAGGCGAGGGCAGCTACGAGCAGTACTTC
CASSLGEGSYEQYF
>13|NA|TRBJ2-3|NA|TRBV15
TGTGCCACCAGCAGGGCACTAAGAGATACGCAGTATTTT
CATSRALRDTQYF
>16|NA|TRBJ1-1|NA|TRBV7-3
TGTGCCAGCAGCTCGTCCGGTTATGCCATGAACACTGAAGCTTTCTTT
CASSSSGYAMNTEAFF
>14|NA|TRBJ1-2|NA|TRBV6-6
TGTGCCAGCAGCGGGGGGGACGTGGTCTATGGCTACACCTTC
CASSGGDVVYGYTF
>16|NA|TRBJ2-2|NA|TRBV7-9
TGTGCCAGCAGCTTTAGTGGTCGGGGGAGAGCCGGGGAGCTGTTTTTT
CASSFSGRGRAGELFF
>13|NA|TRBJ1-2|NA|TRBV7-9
TGTGCCAGCAGCTCACGGTCCTATTCAGGCTACACCTTC
CASSSRSYSGYTF
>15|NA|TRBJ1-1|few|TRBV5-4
TGTGCCAGCAGCTTTTTTGGGGGCGCCCCCTCCGAAGCTTTCTTT
CASSFFGGAPSEAFF
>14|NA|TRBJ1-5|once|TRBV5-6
TGTGCCAGCAGCTTAACAAGTAGCAATCAGCCCCAGCATTTT
CASSLTSSNQPQHF
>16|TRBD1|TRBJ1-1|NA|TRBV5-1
TGCGCCAGCAGCTTCCGGGGACAGGGAATGAACACTGAAGCTTTCTTT
CASSFRGQGMNTEAFF
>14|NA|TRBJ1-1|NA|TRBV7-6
TGTGCCAGCAGCTTATCGGGGTTGAACACTGAAGCTTTCTTT
CASSLSGLNTEAFF
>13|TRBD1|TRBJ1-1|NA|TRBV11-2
TGTGCCAGCGGAACATGGACAGGGCCTGAAGCTTTCTTT
CASGTWTGPEAFF
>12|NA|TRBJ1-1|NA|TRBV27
TGTGCCAGCAGTTTATCGCAGGGAGAAGCTTTCTTT
CASSLSQGEAFF
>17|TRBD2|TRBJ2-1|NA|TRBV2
TGTGCCAGCAGTGAAGATCTAGCGGGGGAACAATACAATGAGCAGTTCTTC
CASSEDLAGEQYNEQFF
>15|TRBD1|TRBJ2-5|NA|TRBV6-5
TGTGCCAGCAACCCAACAGGGGGCCTTGGGGAGACCCAGTACTTC
CASNPTGGLGETQYF
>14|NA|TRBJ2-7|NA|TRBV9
TGTGCCAGCAGCATCTCCGGGACAATGTACGAGCAGTACTTC
CASSISGTMYEQYF
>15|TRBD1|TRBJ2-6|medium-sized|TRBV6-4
TGTGCCAGCAGCCGGGACAGGGACGGGGCCAACGTCCTGACTTTC
CASSRDRDGANVLTF
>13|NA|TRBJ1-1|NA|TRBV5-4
TGTGCCAGCACCCCTGGGGGGGCGGTTGAAGCTTTCTTT
CASTPGGAVEAFF
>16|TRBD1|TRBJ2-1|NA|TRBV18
TGTGCCAGCTCTCCTACTCCGGGACAGGGCTACAATGAGCAGTTCTTC
CASSPTPGQGYNEQFF
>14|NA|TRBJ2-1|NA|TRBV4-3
TGCGCCAGCAGCCAAGCTAGCAGATTTGGTGAGCAGTTCTTC
CASSQASRFGEQFF
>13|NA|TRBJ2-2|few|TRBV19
TGTGCCACCCTGACAGAGAACACCGGGGAGCTGTTTTTT
CATLTENTGELFF
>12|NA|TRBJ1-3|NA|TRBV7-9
TGTGCCAGCAGGACAGGTGGAAACACCATATATTTT
CASRTGGNTIYF
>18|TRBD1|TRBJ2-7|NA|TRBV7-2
TGTGCCAGCAGCAGGCCCCTTGTTACAGGGGGCGCCTTCTACGAGCAGTACTTC
CASSRPLVTGGAFYEQYF
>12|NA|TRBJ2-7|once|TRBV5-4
TGTGCCAGCAGCTCTGGGAGCTACGAGCAGTACTTC
CASSSGSYEQYF
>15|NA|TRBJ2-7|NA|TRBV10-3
TGTGCCATCAGTGAGTCCGGTCCTGGGCCCTACGAGCAGTACTTC
CAISESGPGPYEQYF
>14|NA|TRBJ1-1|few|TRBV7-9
TGTGCCAGCAGCCCTAGACAGGCGAACACTGAAGCTTTCTTT
CASSPRQANTEAFF
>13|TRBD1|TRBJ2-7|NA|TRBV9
TGTGCCAGCAGCGTAGTGTGGGACAGCGAGCAGTACTTC
CASSVVWDSEQYF
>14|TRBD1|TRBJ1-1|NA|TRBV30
TGTGCCTGGAGTTTTGGGACAGCGAACACTGAAGCTTTCTTT
CAWSFGTANTEAFF
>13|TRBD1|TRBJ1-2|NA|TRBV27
TGTGCCAGCAGTCCCGGGACAGGGGGTAACTACACCTTC
CASSPGTGGNYTF
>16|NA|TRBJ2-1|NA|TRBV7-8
TGTGCCAGCAGCTTAGTGAGTGGACCCCCCCCGGACAGCGAGTTCTTC
CASSLVSGPPPDSEFF
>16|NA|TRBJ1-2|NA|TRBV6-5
TGTGCCAGCAGTTACTCTACGGTACCGAACCGCTATGGCTACACCTTC
CASSYSTVPNRYGYTF
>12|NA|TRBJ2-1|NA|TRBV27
TGTGCCAGCAGTCCGGGGTTCAATGAGCAGTTCTTC
CASSPGFNEQFF
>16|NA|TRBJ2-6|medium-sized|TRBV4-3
TGCGCCAGCAGCCAAGACCAGGGGACCGGGGCCAACGTCCTGACTTTC
CASSQDQGTGANVLTF
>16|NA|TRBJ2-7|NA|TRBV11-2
TGTGCCAGCAGCCCAGAAGGAGCTACCCTCTCCTACGAGCAGTACTTC
CASSPEGATLSYEQYF
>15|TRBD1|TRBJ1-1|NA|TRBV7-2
TGTGCCAGCAGCTCGGACAGGGGGCTGGGCACTGAAGCTTTCTTT
CASSSDRGLGTEAFF
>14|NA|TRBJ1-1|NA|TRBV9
TGTGCCAGCAGCCCGCCCGGGGGGTACACTGAAGCTTTCTTT
CASSPPGGYTEAFF
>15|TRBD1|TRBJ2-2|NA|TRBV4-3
TGCGCCAGCAGCTCAGGGACAGGTGACACCGGGGAGCTGTTTTTT
CASSSGTGDTGELFF